This T cell receptor beta chain was documented in a study of vaccination effects on CD4 cells after COVID-19. Whole-study results and caveats: Long after vaccination, the clones induced by infection and by vaccine shrank markedly in size.

Before sequencing, viral peptide pools were used by the ViraFEST assay to expand antigen-specific CD4+ T cells. The culture ran for approximately 11 days before CD4+ T cells were isolated. This individual contracted SARS-CoV-2 between March and December 2020, as verified by PCR. CDR1 is SGHRS and CDR2 is YFSETQ in the germline V gene. Trimming removed 3 bases from V and 3 bases from J; junction bases left unmatched: 4. This CDR3 contains 14 residues. Turning to this clone: Its antigen is undetermined.

Assay used: immunoSEQ multiplex PCR; TCRdb lists only in-frame clones, some missing. In the table there are fewer than 25,000 clones, 60% to 80% of which are singletons. The sequence was collected from a human donor who had a prior SARS-CoV-2 infection. This specimen consisted of CD4+ T cells from PBMCs cultured with SARS-CoV-2 spike peptides, obtained before COVID-19 vaccination. V and J are TRBV5-1 and TRBJ1-1; 8 nucleotides match TRBD1. Written as DNA, the CDR3 is TGCGCCAGCAGCTGGGCAGGGGGCCACACTGAAGCTTTCTTT. Residues: CASSWAGGHTEAFF. The full variable domain, with the rest looked up from reference TRBV5-1 and TRBJ1-1, is KAGVTQTPRYLIKTRGQQVTLSCSPISGHRSVSWYQQTPGQGLQFLFEYFSETQRNKGNFPGRFSGRQFSNSRSEMNVSTLELGDSALYLCASSWAGGHTEAFFGQGTRLTVV.